The 27 T cell receptor delta chains given below trace back to one sample, sequenced in a study of gammadelta T cells in human blood (dated by TCRdb to 2019 to 2021). Preparation of the library involved RT-PCR. TCRdb records Illumina MiSeq as the sequencer. With CATT, TCRdb called clones again from the public reads; duplicate DNA rows were later joined. Across this sample there are approximately 980 delta-chain clones, with about 24% seen only once. The ten most abundant clones make up around 15% of the sample. The sequenced sample was Vgamma9Vdelta2 gamma-delta T cells from fetal blood. The receptors were sampled from a human fetus.

Concerning this clone: A much larger clone lies a single base off, so this may be a read error. This sequence joins TRDV2 and TRDJ3, with 9 bases lining up with TRDD3. Here the J gene came from matching the DNA to germline, since TCRdb omits it. Per the germline V gene, CDR1 is GEAIGNYY and CDR2 is EKD. This CDR3 is 18 amino acids long. The V and J ends lost 0 bases and 2 bases, in that order; junction bases with no gene match: 4. The CDR3 sequence: CACDTVVGDTWDTRQMFF. The CDR3 bases are TGTGCCTGTGACACCGTGGTGGGGGATACCTGGGACACCCGACAGATGTTTTTC.

This clone is labeled as large (0.1 to 1%). The chain links TRDV2 to TRDJ2; TRDD3 agrees at 9 bases. The V segment lost 2 bases and the J segment 4 bases; nucleotides outside the gene matches: 1. Germline V gene lookup returns CDR1 GEAIGNYY and CDR2 EKD. The CDR3 consists of 14 residues. CDR3 sequence (DNA): TGTGCCTGTGACAACTGGGGGAAGACAGCACAACTCTTCTTT. Its translation: CACDNWGKTAQLFF.

By proportion, this clone is medium-sized. V gene TRDV2 combines with J gene TRDJ3; TRDD3 aligns across 7 bases. V shed 3 bases, J shed 0 bases, and the junction held 10 bases outside the gene matches. Germline CDR1 GEAIGNYY, CDR2 EKD. The CDR3 runs to 19 residues. The chain's CDR3 is CACDAVLGISSWDTRQMFF. CDR3 in DNA: TGTGCCTGTGACGCCGTACTGGGGATCTCCTCCTGGGACACCCGACAGATGTTTTTC.

On this clone itself: With only one base between it and a far larger clone, this is likely a read error. The rearrangement joins TRDV2 to TRDJ2; 8 bases align to TRDD3. TCRdb supplies no J gene; here it was assigned by aligning the nucleotide sequence to germline. The CDR3 contains 14 residues. Germline values: CDR1 GEAIGNYY, CDR2 EKD. The CDR3 nucleotides are TGTGCTTGTGACACCTGGGGGATGACAGCACAACTCTTCTTT. It codes for CACDTWGMTAQLFF.

In its sample, this clone ranks as medium-sized. The chain is built from TRDV2 and TRDJ3; 8 nucleotides line up with TRDD3. The germline gives CDR1 GEAIGNYY, CDR2 EKD. The CDR3 is 18 amino acids. V dropped 0 bases and J dropped 1; count of bases not matched to a gene: 4. The CDR3 region has the DNA TGTGCCTGTGACACCTGGGGGATGGGGTCCTGGGACACCCGACAGATGTTTTTC. Protein sequence: CACDTWGMGSWDTRQMFF.

This clone is large in the sample. A much larger clone lies a single base off, so this may be a read error. The V call is TRDV2, the J call TRDJ1; 7 bases match TRDD3. The CDR3 covers 14 residues. CDR1 is GEAIGNYY, CDR2 EKD, per germline. V lost 3 bases and J lost 0; bases outside the gene matches: 3. CDR3 DNA sequence: TGTGCCTGTGACGTACTGGGGTACACCGATAAACTCATCTTT. Translated: CACDVLGYTDKLIF.

This clone was seen more than once but under ten times. The gene calls are TRDV2 and TRDJ1; tentative D call: TRDD3 (5 bases). TCRdb gives no J gene; it was assigned here by matching the DNA to germline. The germline V and J ends were trimmed by 2 bases and 7 bases, with 7 bases remaining between them. The germline gives CDR1 GEAIGNYY, CDR2 EKD. The CDR3 is 11 residues long. The CDR3 is CACDRGSKLIF. The DNA for the CDR3 is TGTGCCTGTGACAGGGGGTCTAAACTCATCTTT.

A remark on this clone: Only one base separates this from a far larger clonotype, so it likely reflects a read error. The rearrangement joins TRDV2 to TRDJ3; 8 bases match TRDD3. The J gene comes from matching the DNA to germline here; TCRdb lacks it. Germline CDR1 reads GEAIGNYY; CDR2 reads EKD. Trimming at V came to 6 bases and at J to 1 base, leaving 13 bases not matched to a gene. The CDR3 contains 19 residues. The chain's CDR3 is CACTTLRGYHSWDTRQMFF. The CDR3 coding sequence is TGTGCCTGTACAACCCTTAGGGGATACCATTCCTGGGACACCCGACAGATGTTTTTC.

The rearrangement uses TRDV2 and TRDJ3, with TRDD3 matching over 10 bases. TCRdb is silent on the J gene; assignment here came from matching the DNA to germline. Trimming took 5 bases from V and 2 from J; bases not matched to a gene: 8. In germline, CDR1 is GEAIGNYY, CDR2 EKD. The CDR3 spans 18 residues. CDR3 sequence: CACVDWGIYPWDTRQMFF. In nucleotides, the CDR3 is TGTGCCTGTGTCGACTGGGGGATTTATCCCTGGGACACCCGACAGATGTTTTTC.

In its sample, this clone was seen once. The chain combines TRDV2 with TRDJ3; 9 bases are a match to TRDD3. TCRdb supplies no J gene; here it was assigned by aligning the nucleotide sequence to germline. With V trimmed by 1 base and J by 0 bases, 6 bases remained unmatched. The CDR3 loop spans 19 amino acids. The germline V gene has CDR1 GEAIGNYY and CDR2 EKD. CDR3 sequence reads: CACDTLLGETSWDTRQMFF. The CDR3 region has the DNA TGTGCCTGTGACACTTTACTGGGGGAAACCTCCTGGGACACCCGACAGATGTTTTTC.

As to this clone: A read error is possible here, since a much larger clone lies one base away. The chain is built from TRDV2 and TRDJ3; 11 nucleotides align to TRDD3. Assignment of the J gene here rests on matching the DNA to germline, because TCRdb gives none. The CDR3 loop spans 18 amino acids. From germline, CDR1 is GEAIGNYY and CDR2 EKD. The CDR3 region is CAYDKLGDSSWDTRQMFF. In nucleotides, the CDR3 is TGTGCCTATGACAAACTGGGGGATAGCTCCTGGGACACCCGACAGATGTTTTTC.

This clone showed up just a few times. This likely stems from a read error, as it lies one base from a far larger clone. This chain uses TRAV38-2/DV8 with TRDJ3; TRDD3 agrees at 11 bases. TCRdb records no J gene; here it was assigned by comparing the DNA to germline. Germline V gene data show CDR1 as TSESDYY and CDR2 as QEAYKQQN. CDR3 length equals 19 residues. The CDR3 sequence: CAYRSYWGISSWDTRPMFF. CDR3 in DNA: TGTGCTTATAGGAGCTACTGGGGGATAAGCTCCTGGGACACCCGACCGATGTTTTTC.

Worth noting for this clone: With only one base between it and a far larger clone, this is likely a read error. The sample carries other DNA sequences with the same CDR3. This chain links TRDV2 with TRDJ3; D is unresolved. The J gene, left out of TCRdb, was set here by checking the DNA against germline. The CDR3 totals 18 residues. The V end lost 1 base, the J end lost 0 bases, and 12 bases lay between the germline ends. Germline CDR1 and CDR2: GEAIGNYY and EKD. Here the CDR3 reads CACDTLGEASWDTRQMFF. CDR3 nucleotide sequence: TGTGCCTGTGACACGTTGGGAGAAGCCTCCTGGGACACCCGACAGATGTTTTTC.

This clone was observed a handful of times. A single base separates this from a much larger clone, so it may be a read error. Other DNA sequences from this sample encode an identical CDR3 as well. This chain joins TRDV2 and TRDJ3; 13 nucleotides match TRDD3. Since TCRdb gives no J gene, matching the DNA to germline was used here to assign it. Unmatched junction bases numbered 3, after V lost 1 base and J lost 1 base. The CDR3 sequence is 19 residues long. The germline V gene encodes CDR1 GEAIGNYY and CDR2 EKD. The CDR3 region is CACDTYWGIRSWDTRQMFF. The CDR3 coding sequence is TGTGCCTGTGACACGTACTGGGGGATACGGTCCTGGGACACCCGACAGATGTTTTTC.

This clone counts as large. Other DNA sequences within the sample encode an identical CDR3. This rearrangement joins TRDV2 to TRDJ3; D unclear. CDR3 length: 18 residues. V was shortened by 3 bases and J by 0 bases, with 14 bases between the two germline ends. Per germline, CDR1 GEAIGNYY and CDR2 EKD. CDR3 residues: CACDSVIPYSWDTRQMFF. CDR3 bases: TGTGCCTGTGACTCCGTTATTCCATACTCCTGGGACACCCGACAGATGTTTTTC.

Notes on this clone: Since a much larger clone is just one base distant, this may be a read error. The sample contains more than one DNA sequence encoding this CDR3. The chain couples TRDV2 to TRDJ3; 8 nucleotides line up with TRDD3. CDR1 GEAIGNYY and CDR2 EKD come from the germline V gene. V lost 1 base to trimming and J lost 0 bases; unmatched junction nucleotides: 1. CDR3 size: 17 residues. For the CDR3, the DNA is TGTGCCTGTGACACGGGGGGATACTCCTGGGACACCCGACAGATGTTTTTC. Translation gives CACDTGGYSWDTRQMFF.

A note on this clone: One base separates it from a far larger clone, so it is likely a read error. The V gene call is TRDV2, and the J gene call is absent; TRDD3, the D gene given by the table, was not confirmed from the DNA. Germline V gene data show CDR1 as GEAIGNYY and CDR2 as EKD. The CDR3 sequence is 15 residues long. This chain's CDR3 is CACDILGDLTAQPFF. For the CDR3, the DNA is TGTGCCTGTGACATACTGGGGGATTTGACAGCACAACCCTTCTTT.

In this sample, this clone is large (0.1 to 1%). Distinct nucleotide sequences in the sample also encode this CDR3. This sequence joins TRDV2 and TRDJ3; 11 bases are shared with TRDD3. The junction had 2 bases not matched to a gene; V was cut back by 0 bases and J by 2 bases. Germline V gene sequence: CDR1 GEAIGNYY, CDR2 EKD. CDR3 length equals 18 residues. CDR3 loop: CACDTVLGDTWDTRQMFF. CDR3 coding DNA: TGTGCCTGTGACACCGTACTGGGGGATACCTGGGACACCCGACAGATGTTTTTC.

This clone rates as large. The chain couples TRDV2 to TRDJ3; 11 bases align to TRDD3. V shed 2 bases, J shed 4 bases, and the junction held 3 bases outside the gene matches. The CDR3 extends over 17 amino acids. Germline CDR1 GEAIGNYY, CDR2 EKD. The CDR3 bases are TGTGCCTGTGACATACTGGGGGATATATGGGACACCCGACAGATGTTTTTC. Amino acids: CACDILGDIWDTRQMFF.

By share of the sample, this clone is large (0.1 to 1%). The chain is built from TRDV2 and TRDJ2, with 8 bases lining up with TRDD3. J lost 0 bases, V lost 0 bases, and 5 bases had no gene match. The CDR3 extends over 17 amino acids. Germline V gives CDR1 GEAIGNYY, CDR2 EKD. The CDR3, as DNA: TGTGCCTGTGACACCGTGGAGGGATACGCTTTGACAGCACAACTCTTCTTT. Its protein is CACDTVEGYALTAQLFF.

This clone was seen a handful of times. V and J are TRDV2 and TRDJ3; 11 bases align to TRDD3. CDR3 length: 19 amino acids. The V gene end was trimmed by 0 bases and the J gene end by 0 bases; junction bases not matched to a gene: 3. Per germline, CDR1 GEAIGNYY and CDR2 EKD. The CDR3 coding sequence is TGTGCCTGTGACACCCTACTGGGGGATAACTCCTGGGACACCCGACAGATGTTTTTC. Its translation is CACDTLLGDNSWDTRQMFF.

This clone has just a few counts. This chain connects TRDV2 to TRDJ3; 12 bases map to TRDD3. TCRdb is silent on the J gene; assignment here came from matching the DNA to germline. The CDR3 length is 19 residues. V shed 5 bases, J shed 1 base, and the junction held 8 bases outside the gene matches. Germline V gives CDR1 GEAIGNYY, CDR2 EKD. This CDR3 reads CACAHTGGYWSWDTRQMFF. CDR3 nucleotide sequence: TGTGCCTGTGCCCATACTGGGGGATACTGGTCCTGGGACACCCGACAGATGTTTTTC.

The chain carries TRDV2 and TRDJ3, with TRDD3 identical over 12 bases. The J gene, absent from TCRdb, was called here by matching the DNA to germline. Germline V gene lookup returns CDR1 GEAIGNYY and CDR2 EKD. Germline trimming cut 1 base from V and 0 bases from J; bases unmatched to any gene: 9. The CDR3 has 21 amino acids. The chain's CDR3 is CACDTVLGDTSDSWDTRQMFF. The DNA for the CDR3 is TGTGCCTGTGACACAGTACTGGGGGATACAAGTGACTCCTGGGACACCCGACAGATGTTTTTC.

This clone is labeled large. The genes are TRDV2 and TRDJ2; TRDD3 matches at 9 bases. The V gene end was trimmed by 3 bases and the J gene end by 1 base; junction bases not matched to a gene: 5. The CDR3 is 16 amino acids. CDR1 and CDR2 (germline): GEAIGNYY, EKD. CDR3 DNA sequence: TGTGCCTGTGACGTACTGGGGGAAGGTTTGACAGCACAACTCTTCTTT. It translates to CACDVLGEGLTAQLFF.

Details on this clone: A far larger clone is off by one base, so a read error is likely. This chain connects TRDV2 to TRDJ3; TRDD3 matches 11 bases. Because TCRdb records no J gene, it was assigned here through a match of the DNA to germline. CDR3 size: 19 residues. Germline V gives CDR1 GEAIGNYY, CDR2 EKD. The J segment lost 4 bases and the V segment lost 3 bases, leaving 10 bases of the junction unmatched. Here the CDR3 reads CACDFVLGDSSWDTRQMFF. Written as DNA, the CDR3 is TGTGCCTGTGACTTTGTACTGGGGGATAGCTCTTGGGACACCCGACAGATGTTTTTC.

About this clone itself: This likely came from a read error, as a far larger clone is one base away. The V call is TRDV2, the J call TRDJ3; TRDD3 might be the D (6 bases). TCRdb lists no J gene, so it was determined here by aligning the DNA to germline. This CDR3 is 22 amino acids long. The germline V gene has CDR1 GEAIGNYY and CDR2 EKD. The ends were cut back, 1 base at V and 0 bases at J, with 24 bases in the middle. CDR3 loop: CACDTLGGPPAALSWDTRQMFF. The CDR3 nucleotides read TGTGCCTGTGACACATTGGGGGGTCCCCCTGCTGCCCTCTCCTGGGACACCCGACAGATGTTTTTC.

By frequency in the sample, this clone is medium-sized (0.01 to 0.1%). This rearrangement joins TRDV2 to TRDJ3, with no clear D. Deletions cut 7 bases from V and 2 bases from J, with 2 bases between. The CDR3 covers 12 residues. Germline V gene sequence: CDR1 GEAIGNYY, CDR2 EKD. CDR3 sequence (DNA): TGTGCCTGGACCTGGGACACCCGACAGATGTTTTTC. It is translated as CAWTWDTRQMFF.